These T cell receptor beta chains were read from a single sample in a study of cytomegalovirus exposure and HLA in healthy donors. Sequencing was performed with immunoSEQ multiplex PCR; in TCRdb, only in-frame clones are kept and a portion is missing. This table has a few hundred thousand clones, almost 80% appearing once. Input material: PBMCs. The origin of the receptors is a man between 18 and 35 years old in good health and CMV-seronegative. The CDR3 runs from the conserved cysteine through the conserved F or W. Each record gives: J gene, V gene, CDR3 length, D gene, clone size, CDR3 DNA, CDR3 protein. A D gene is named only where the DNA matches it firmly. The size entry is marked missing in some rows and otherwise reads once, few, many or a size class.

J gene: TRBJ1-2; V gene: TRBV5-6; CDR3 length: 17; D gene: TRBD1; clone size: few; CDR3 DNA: TGTGCCAGCAGCTATCGGCGGGACAGGGGGTTTTACTATGGCTACACCTTC; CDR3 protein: CASSYRRDRGFYYGYTF
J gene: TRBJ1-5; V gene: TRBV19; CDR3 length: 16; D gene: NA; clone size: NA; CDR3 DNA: TGTGCCAGTAGTATCGGGACACTATCTCTAAATCAGCCCCAGCATTTT; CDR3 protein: CASSIGTLSLNQPQHF
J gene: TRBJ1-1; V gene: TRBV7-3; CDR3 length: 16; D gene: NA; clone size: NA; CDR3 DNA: TGTGCCAGCAGCTTGGTGGGGGGTTCGGGGGGCACTGAAGCTTTCTTT; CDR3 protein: CASSLVGGSGGTEAFF
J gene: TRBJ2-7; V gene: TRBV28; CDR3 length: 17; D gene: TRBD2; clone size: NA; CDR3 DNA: TGTGCCAGCAGTTTCCGCGCGACTAGCGGGAGGGCCTACGAGCAGTACTTC; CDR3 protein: CASSFRATSGRAYEQYF
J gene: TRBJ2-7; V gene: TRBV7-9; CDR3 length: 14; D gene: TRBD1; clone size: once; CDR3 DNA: TGTGCCAGCAGGCCCTCAGGACAGGGCTACGAGCAGTACTTC; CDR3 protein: CASRPSGQGYEQYF
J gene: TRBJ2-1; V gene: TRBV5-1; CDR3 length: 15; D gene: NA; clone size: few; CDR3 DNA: TGCGCCAGCAGCTTGCTTAGCGGCGCTTTCAATGAGCAGTTCTTC; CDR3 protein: CASSLLSGAFNEQFF
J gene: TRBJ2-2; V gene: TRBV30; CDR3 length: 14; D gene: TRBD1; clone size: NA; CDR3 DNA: TGTGCCTGGAGTGTACAGGGGCCGGCCGGGGAGCTGTTTTTT; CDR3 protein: CAWSVQGPAGELFF
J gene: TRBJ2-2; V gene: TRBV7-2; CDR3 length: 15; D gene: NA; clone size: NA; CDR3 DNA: TGTGCCAGCAGCCCCAGGGAGAGGGGGACCGGGGAGCTGTTTTTT; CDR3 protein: CASSPRERGTGELFF
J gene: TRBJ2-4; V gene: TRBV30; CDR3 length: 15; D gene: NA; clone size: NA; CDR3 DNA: TGTGCCTGGAGTGTACCCGGGTTAGCCAAAAACATTCAGTACTTC; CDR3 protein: CAWSVPGLAKNIQYF
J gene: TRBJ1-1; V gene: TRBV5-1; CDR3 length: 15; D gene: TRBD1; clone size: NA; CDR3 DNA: TGCGCCAGCAGCTTGTCGAGCACTGGGACAGTTGAAGCTTTCTTT; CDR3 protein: CASSLSSTGTVEAFF
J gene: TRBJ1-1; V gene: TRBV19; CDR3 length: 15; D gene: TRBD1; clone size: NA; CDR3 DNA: TGTGCCAGTAGTCCAATAGGGGGCGGGAACACTGAAGCTTTCTTT; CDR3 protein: CASSPIGGGNTEAFF
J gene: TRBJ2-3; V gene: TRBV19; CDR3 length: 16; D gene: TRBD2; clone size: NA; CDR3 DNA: TGTGCCAGTAGTCGGACTAGTGGGGTTCCGCCAGATACGCAGTATTTT; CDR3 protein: CASSRTSGVPPDTQYF
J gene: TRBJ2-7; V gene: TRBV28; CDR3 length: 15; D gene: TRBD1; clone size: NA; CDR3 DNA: TGTGCCAGCAGTTTCCGACAGGGAGAGCCCTACGAGCAGTACTTC; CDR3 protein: CASSFRQGEPYEQYF
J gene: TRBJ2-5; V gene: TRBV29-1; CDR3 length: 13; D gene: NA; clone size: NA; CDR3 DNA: TGCAGCGTTGCCGAGACGGGGGTTGAGACCCAGTACTTC; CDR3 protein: CSVAETGVETQYF
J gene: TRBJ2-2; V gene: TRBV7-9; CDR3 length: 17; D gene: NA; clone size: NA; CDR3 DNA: TGTGCCAGGTGGGAGACTGGTCCGGACGGTTACACCGGGGAGCTGTTTTTT; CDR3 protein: CARWETGPDGYTGELFF
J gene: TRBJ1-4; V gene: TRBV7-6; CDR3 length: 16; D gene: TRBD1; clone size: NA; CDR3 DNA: TGTGCCAGCAGCTTGGGACCCGGGACAGGGGAAGAAAAACTGTTTTTT; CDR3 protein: CASSLGPGTGEEKLFF
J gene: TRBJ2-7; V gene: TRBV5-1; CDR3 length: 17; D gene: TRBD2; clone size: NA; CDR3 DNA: TGCGCCAGCAGCTTGGTGAGTAGCGGGAGCCTCTCCTACGAGCAGTACTTC; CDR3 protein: CASSLVSSGSLSYEQYF
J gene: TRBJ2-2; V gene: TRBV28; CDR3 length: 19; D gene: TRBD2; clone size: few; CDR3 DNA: TGTGCCAGCAGTTTTCCGGGACTAGCGGGAGGCGCCAACACCGGGGAGCTGTTTTTT; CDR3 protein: CASSFPGLAGGANTGELFF
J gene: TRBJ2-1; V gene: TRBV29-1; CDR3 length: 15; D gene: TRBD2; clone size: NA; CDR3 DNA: TGCAGCGTTGAGGTTGTGGGAGGGTTGTACAATGAGCAGTTCTTC; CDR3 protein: CSVEVVGGLYNEQFF
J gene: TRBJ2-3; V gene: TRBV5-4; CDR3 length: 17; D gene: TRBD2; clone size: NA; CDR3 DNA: TGTGCCAGCAGCCCCGGGACTAGCGGGGGCCGGCGGGATACGCAGTATTTT; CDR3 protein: CASSPGTSGGRRDTQYF
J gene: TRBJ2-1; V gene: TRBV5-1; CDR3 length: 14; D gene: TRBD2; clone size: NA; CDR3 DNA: TGCGCCAGCAGTATTAGCGGGAGCGTAAATGAGCAGTTCTTC; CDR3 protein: CASSISGSVNEQFF
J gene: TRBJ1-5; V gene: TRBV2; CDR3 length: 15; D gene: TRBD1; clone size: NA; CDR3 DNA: TGTGCCAGCACCGAGCGGGACAGGCGCAATCAGCCCCAGCATTTT; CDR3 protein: CASTERDRRNQPQHF
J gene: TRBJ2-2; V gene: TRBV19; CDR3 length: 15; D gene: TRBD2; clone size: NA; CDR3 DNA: TGTGCCAGTAAGGCTAGCGGGAGGGAAACCGGGGAGCTGTTTTTT; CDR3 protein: CASKASGRETGELFF
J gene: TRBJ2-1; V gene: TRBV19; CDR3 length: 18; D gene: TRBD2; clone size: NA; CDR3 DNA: TGTGCCAGTAGTATAGTCCCCTGGACTAGCGGGAGCCGGGGTGAGCAGTTCTTC; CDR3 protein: CASSIVPWTSGSRGEQFF
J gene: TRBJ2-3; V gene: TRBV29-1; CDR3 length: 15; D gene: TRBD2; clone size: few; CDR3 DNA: TGCAGCGTTGAAGGAGTGACTAGCGGGACAGATACGCAGTATTTT; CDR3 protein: CSVEGVTSGTDTQYF
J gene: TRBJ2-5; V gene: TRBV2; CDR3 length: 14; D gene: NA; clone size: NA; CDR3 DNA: TGTGCCAGGAGGGCTAGCGAAACCCAAGAGACCCAGTACTTC; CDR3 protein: CARRASETQETQYF
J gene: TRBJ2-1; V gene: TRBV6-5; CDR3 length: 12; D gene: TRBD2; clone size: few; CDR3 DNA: TGTGCCAGCAGACCCGGGACTAGTAGTGAGTTCTTC; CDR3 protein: CASRPGTSSEFF